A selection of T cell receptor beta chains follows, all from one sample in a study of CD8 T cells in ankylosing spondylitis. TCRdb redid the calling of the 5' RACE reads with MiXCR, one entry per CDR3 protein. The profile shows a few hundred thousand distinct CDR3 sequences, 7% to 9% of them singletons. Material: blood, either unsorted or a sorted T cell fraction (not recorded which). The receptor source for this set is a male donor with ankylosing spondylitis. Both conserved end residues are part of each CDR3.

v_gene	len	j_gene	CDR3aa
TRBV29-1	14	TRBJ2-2	CSVGLAGVTGELFF
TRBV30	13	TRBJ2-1	CATPNSGKVEQFF
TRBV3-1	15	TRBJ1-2	CASSQASTRNYGYTF
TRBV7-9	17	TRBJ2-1	CASSLAWAGQDYNEQFF
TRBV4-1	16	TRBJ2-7	CASSQGPLAGIYEQYF
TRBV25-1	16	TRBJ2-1	CASSGFGTGWYNEQFF
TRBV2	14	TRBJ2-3	CASKASGSTDTQYF
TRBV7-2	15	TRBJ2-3	CASSPRLAGTDTQYF
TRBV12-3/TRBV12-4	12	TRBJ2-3	CASSFGAYTQYF
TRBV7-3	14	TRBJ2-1	CASSLEGTYNEQFF
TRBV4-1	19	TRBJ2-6	CASSQDPVGRGSGANVLTF
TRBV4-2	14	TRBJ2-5	CASSPDRRGEAQYF
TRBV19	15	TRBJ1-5	CASSRDRAGGQPQHF
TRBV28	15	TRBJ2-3	CASSRAPVGTDTRYF
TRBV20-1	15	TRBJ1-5	CSARRRGGNNQPQHF
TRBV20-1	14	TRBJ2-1	CSARDLSSYNEQFF
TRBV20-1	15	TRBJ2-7	CSARDPTPTFYEQYF
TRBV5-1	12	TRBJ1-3	CASRGSGNTIYF
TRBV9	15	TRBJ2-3	CASGRSSGRTDTQYF
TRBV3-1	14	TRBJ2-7	CASSQGSGSYEQYF
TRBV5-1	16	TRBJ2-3	CASSLEGRGSTDTQYF
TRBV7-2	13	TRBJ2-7	CASSWDRLYEQYF
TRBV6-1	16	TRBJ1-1	CASRKGQGAWNTEAFF
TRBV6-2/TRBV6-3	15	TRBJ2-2	CASSLLGWLTGELFF
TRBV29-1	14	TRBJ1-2	CSVEGRTDNYGYTF
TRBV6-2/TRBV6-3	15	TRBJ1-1	CASTPLAVVNTEAFF
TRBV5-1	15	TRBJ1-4	CASSSGQRHNEKLFF